This TCR beta chain was identified during a study of T cells in Graves' hyperthyroidism and ophthalmopathy. Amplified TCR beta CDR3 regions derived from RNA transcripts. First-round RT-PCR targeting the TCR CDR3 was performed with the HTBI primer set. TCRdb reprocessed the multiplex PCR reads with MiXCR, giving one entry per CDR3 protein. The sample gives some 500,000 distinct CDR3 sequences, roughly 25% of which show up once; about 10% is in the top ten. Diagnosing involved the use of clinical symptoms, serum thyroxine and TRAb, thyroid ultrasound and orbital computed tomography. PBMCs were derived from about 9.1 ml fresh peripheral blood. The CDR3 is 16 residues long. V gave up 3 bases and J gave up 4 bases, with 19 bases separating them. The germline CDR1 and CDR2 sequences are SGDLS and YYNGEE.

This TCR derives from a woman aged 25-40 years with Graves' ophthalmopathy. Sequenced material: blood. The chain uses TRBV9 and TRBJ1-1; possibly TRBD1 for D (6 bases). The CDR3 nucleotides read TGTGCCAGCAGCGCCGTCGGGGGGCTGGGATTCACTGAAGCTTTCTTT. This codes for CASSAVGGLGFTEAFF.